This T cell receptor beta chain was captured in a study of blood T cell repertoires in COVID-19. Data came from immunoSEQ multiplex PCR; TCRdb stores just in-frame clones and leaves some out. The table includes just over 85,000 clones, 80% to 90% detected once. Trimming took 1 base from V and 1 from J, leaving 8 bases between them. The germline CDR1 and CDR2 sequences are SGHRS and YFSETQ. The CDR3 is 14 amino acids. The sequenced sample consisted of peripheral blood. The TCR sequence derives from a man aged 50-60 years with acute or convalescent COVID-19. V is TRBV5-1 and J is TRBJ1-1; the D is unclear. The CDR3 nucleotides read TGCGCCAGCAGCTTGCCACAGACGAACACTGAAGCTTTCTTT. Translating it yields CASSLPQTNTEAFF.